This section outlines one T cell receptor (beta chain) sequence together with its context. The target antigen is unknown. A second PCR of about 6 to 11 cycles used a sample-barcoded 5' primer and a J-beta primer mix. From each sample, at least 3 million paired-end reads containing CDR3 were obtained. TCRdb used MiXCR to reprocess the 5' RACE reads, holding one entry per CDR3 protein. The sample carries nearly 800,000 distinct CDR3 sequences, approximately 53% recorded once. The sample belongs to a study of blood T cells in healthy people across ages. Study-level information: Per two T cells, template switching captured roughly one barcoded beta molecule. Study observations and caveats: Comparison with aged donors showed that long-lived donors had more naive CD4+ cells and higher diversity. Any changes in expanded clonotypes were possibly confounded, as donor CMV status remained unknown.

This CDR3 has 15 residues. J gave up 8 bases and V 2 bases, and 5 bases lay outside the gene matches. Germline values: CDR1 SGHAT, CDR2 FQNNGV. The rearrangement uses TRBV11-2 and TRBJ1-6; 8 bases match TRBD1. This sequence was found in a man between 40 and 49 years old in good health. Material: blood. The CDR3: CASSLLDRDYSPLHF. The CDR3 DNA reads TGTGCCAGCAGCTTACTGGACAGGGATTATTCACCCCTCCACTTT.